This T cell receptor (beta chain) comes out of a study of cytomegalovirus exposure and HLA in healthy donors. Regarding the study as a whole: TRBV6-2, TRBV6-3 and other indistinguishable V segments were excluded. The study listed 150 to 200 cytomegalovirus-associated TCR beta chains. Immune exposure was documented only through CMV serostatus.

Vbeta (60) and Jbeta (13) primers were used in the PCR. Repertoires were generated with immunoSEQ multiplex PCR, while TCRdb's copy carries only in-frame clones and drops some. The data contain 150,000 to 200,000 clones, roughly 75% of them singletons. Note on this clone: Its antigen remains unknown.

Germline V gives CDR1 SGHTA, CDR2 FQGNSA. The CDR3 loop spans 15 amino acids. V shed 1 base and J 4 bases; nucleotides not matched to a gene: 6. The genes are TRBV7-2 and TRBJ2-7; the match to TRBD1 covers 8 bases. This receptor was taken from a female donor in good health and CMV-seronegative. Source material: PBMCs. The CDR3 reads CASSLDRGLRYEQYF. The CDR3 DNA reads as TGTGCCAGCAGCTTAGACAGGGGGTTAAGGTACGAGCAGTACTTC. Complete variable domain (other parts from reference TRBV7-2 and TRBJ2-7): GAGVSQSPSNKVTEKGKDVELRCDPISGHTALYWYRQSLGQGLEFLIYFQGNSAPDKSGLPSDRFSAERTGGSVSTLTIQRTQQEDSAVYLCASSLDRGLRYEQYFGPGTRLTVT.